The 15 T cell receptor beta chains reported below all come from one sample, sequenced in a study of blood T cell repertoires in COVID-19. Data came from immunoSEQ multiplex PCR; TCRdb stores just in-frame clones and leaves some out. There are about 32,000 clones in the sample; 80% to 95% occur only once, and around 0.92% lies in the top ten. Sequencing was done on a sample of peripheral blood. The source is a male donor with active COVID-19.

The gene calls are TRBV13 and TRBJ2-2, with D unresolved. This CDR3 contains 13 residues. Trimming cost V 5 bases and J 4 bases, with 8 bases left between them. Germline CDR1 is PRHDT and CDR2 is FYEKMQ (reference sequence). CDR3 sequence reads: CASSLRVTGELFF. CDR3 bases: TGTGCCAGCAGCCTTCGTGTCACCGGGGAGCTGTTTTTT.

The table lists this clone with a few counts. V gene TRBV4-1 combines with J gene TRBJ2-7; 7 bases are shared with TRBD1. The CDR3 contains 16 residues. V lost 3 bases to trimming and J lost 3 bases; unmatched junction nucleotides: 11. Germline V CDR1 and CDR2: MGHRA, YSYEKL. The CDR3: CASSQDTQGPLYEQYF. For the CDR3, the DNA is TGCGCCAGCAGCCAGGACACACAGGGGCCCCTCTACGAGCAGTACTTC.

The V and J genes are TRBV10-3 and TRBJ1-1; possibly TRBD1 for D (5 bases). Trimming removed 6 bases at V and 1 base at J, with 9 bases between. Germline CDR1 reads ENHRY; CDR2 reads SYGVKD. CDR3 size: 13 residues. CDR3 protein: CAIRRDRNTEAFF. CDR3 nucleotide sequence: TGTGCCATCAGACGCGACAGGAACACTGAAGCTTTCTTT.

The chain has TRBV5-6 and TRBJ2-5; the D is unclear. The CDR3 contains 11 residues. Per the germline V gene, CDR1 is SGHDT and CDR2 is YYEEEE. V lost 5 bases, J lost 7 bases, and 9 bases lay in between. CDR3 region: CASSRLATQYF. The CDR3 region has the DNA TGTGCCAGCAGTCGACTTGCGACCCAGTACTTC.

J is TRBJ2-5 and V is TRBV4-1, with 13 bases lining up with TRBD2. The CDR3 consists of 18 residues. Trimming cost V 5 bases and J 3 bases; bases outside gene matches: 12. Germline CDR1 is MGHRA and CDR2 is YSYEKL. The CDR3 region has the DNA TGCGCCAGCAGCGTATCCCCGGGGGGACTAGCGGGGAAAGAGACCCAGTACTTC. Its protein product is CASSVSPGGLAGKETQYF.

This clone was picked up one time. J is TRBJ2-1 and V is TRBV3-1 (or the pseudogene TRBV3-2); 8 bases fit TRBD1. CDR1 and CDR2 from the germline V gene are LGHDT and YNNKEL (reference sequence). Trimming removed 1 base from V and 1 base from J; junction bases left unmatched: 0. The CDR3 runs to 15 residues. The CDR3 spells CASSQGQGSYNEQFF. CDR3 sequence (DNA): TGTGCCAGCAGCCAAGGACAGGGGTCCTACAATGAGCAGTTCTTC.

This clone was observed a handful of times. The V gene is TRBV7-2, the J gene TRBJ1-6; TRBD1 is a possible D gene (6 bases). The CDR3 is 14 amino acids. V lost 1 base, J lost 9 bases, and 10 bases lay in between. The germline V gene has CDR1 SGHTA and CDR2 FQGNSA. The CDR3 bases are TGTGCCAGCAGCTTAGGGGACATCGGTTCACCCCTCCACTTT. Translation: CASSLGDIGSPLHF.

The rearrangement uses TRBV5-1 and TRBJ2-1, with D tentatively TRBD1 (5 bases). The CDR3 has 15 residues. V was clipped by 2 bases and J by 0 bases, with 9 bases between them. The germline gives CDR1 SGHRS, CDR2 YFSETQ. In DNA, the CDR3 is TGCGCCAGCAGCTTCCAGGGTAGCTCCTACAATGAGCAGTTCTTC. It encodes CASSFQGSSYNEQFF.

The genes are TRBV7-9 and TRBJ2-5; D is uncertain. V lost 2 bases and J lost 1, with 5 bases in between. CDR3 size: 13 residues. Germline V lookup: CDR1 SEHNR, CDR2 FQNEAQ (reference sequence). The CDR3 bases are TGTGCCAGCAGCTTATCCGGCCAAGAGACCCAGTACTTC. This translates into CASSLSGQETQYF. The full variable domain, in which reference TRBV7-9 and TRBJ2-5 provide the parts outside the CDR3, is DTGVSQNPRHKITKRGQNVTFRCDPISEHNRLYWYRQTLGQGPEFLTYFQNEAQLEKSRLLSDRFSAERPKGSFSTLEIQRTEQGDSAMYLCASSLSGQETQYFGPGTRLLVL.

The chain combines TRBV11-3 with TRBJ2-1; 8 positions agree with TRBD2. The CDR3 spans 17 residues. The germline CDR1 and CDR2 sequences are SGHNT and YENEEA. V lost 3 bases to trimming and J lost 8 bases; unmatched junction nucleotides: 15. The DNA for the CDR3 is TGTGCCAGCAGCTTTAGCGGGATGGGACACGCTACGGATGAGCAGTTCTTC. Its protein product is CASSFSGMGHATDEQFF.

J is TRBJ1-1 and V is TRBV5-5; 7 nucleotides agree with TRBD1. CDR1 is SGHKS, CDR2 YYEKEE, per germline (reference sequence). The CDR3 has 14 residues. V trimming: 4 bases; J trimming: 6 bases; junction bases outside the gene matches: 9. The DNA of the CDR3 is TGTGCCAGCAGCACCCGCATACAGGGGCCTGAAGCTTTCTTT. This translates into CASSTRIQGPEAFF.

V is TRBV7-9 and J is TRBJ2-1; 7 nucleotides align to TRBD2. This CDR3 is 13 amino acids long. With V trimmed by 8 bases and J by 6 bases, 7 bases remained unmatched. The germline V gene encodes CDR1 SEHNR and CDR2 FQNEAQ (reference sequence). CDR3 amino acids: CASARSGGNEQFF. CDR3 nucleotide sequence: TGTGCCAGCGCGCGGTCGGGGGGCAATGAGCAGTTCTTC.

The rearrangement joins TRBV7-2 to TRBJ1-5; D possibly corresponds to TRBD1 (6 bases). The germline V and J ends were trimmed by 5 bases and 7 bases, with 18 bases remaining between them. The length of the CDR3 is 15 residues. The germline CDR1 and CDR2 sequences are SGHTA and FQGNSA. The CDR3: CASSLGQYSGQPQHF. The CDR3, as DNA: TGTGCCAGCAGCCTCGGACAGTACTCCGGCCAGCCCCAGCATTTT.

This chain connects TRBV7-2 to TRBJ1-2; D uncertain. Per germline, CDR1 SGHTA and CDR2 FQGNSA. The CDR3 length is 15 residues. V was pared by 0 bases and J by 1 base, with 9 bases between. In nucleotides, the CDR3 is TGTGCCAGCAGCTTAGCGATGGGAGGTAACTATGGCTACACCTTC. Encoded protein: CASSLAMGGNYGYTF.

This chain joins TRBV4-2 and TRBJ1-5, with no clear D. The germline CDR1 and CDR2 sequences are LGHNA and YNFKEQ. The CDR3 consists of 15 residues. Trimming left V 1 base short and J 0 bases short, with 7 bases between. CDR3 sequence: CASSQGPDSNQPQHF. The CDR3 bases are TGTGCCAGCAGCCAAGGTCCAGATAGCAATCAGCCCCAGCATTTT.